The TCR beta chain under discussion was sequenced for a study of blood T cell repertoires in COVID-19. Study-level information: T cells, B-cell-depleted T cells, or PBMCs provided the cDNA or gDNA that served as material.

The method was immunoSEQ multiplex PCR; TCRdb's version includes in-frame clones alone and lacks a portion of them. The data show 200,000 or so clones, roughly 80% seen once. This clone has a single count. With 3 bases removed from V and 9 bases from J, the gap between germline ends came to 15 bases. The CDR3 loop spans 13 amino acids. Germline V gene sequence: CDR1 GTSNPN, CDR2 SVGIG (reference sequence). The chain uses TRBV30 and TRBJ1-5; no clear D gene. Source material: PBMCs or T cells enriched from blood (not recorded which). This clonotype was sampled from a woman aged 40 to 50 with acute COVID-19. The CDR3 loop is CAWRPGPEGPQHF. In nucleotides, the CDR3 is TGTGCCTGGAGGCCCGGACCCGAGGGGCCCCAGCATTTT. The complete variable domain, with remaining parts taken from reference TRBV30 and TRBJ1-5, reads SQTIHQWPATLVQPVGSPLSLECTVEGTSNPNLYWYRQAAGRGLQLLFYSVGIGQISSEVPQNLSASRPQDRQFILSSKKLLLSDSGFYLCAWRPGPEGPQHFGDGTRLSIL.